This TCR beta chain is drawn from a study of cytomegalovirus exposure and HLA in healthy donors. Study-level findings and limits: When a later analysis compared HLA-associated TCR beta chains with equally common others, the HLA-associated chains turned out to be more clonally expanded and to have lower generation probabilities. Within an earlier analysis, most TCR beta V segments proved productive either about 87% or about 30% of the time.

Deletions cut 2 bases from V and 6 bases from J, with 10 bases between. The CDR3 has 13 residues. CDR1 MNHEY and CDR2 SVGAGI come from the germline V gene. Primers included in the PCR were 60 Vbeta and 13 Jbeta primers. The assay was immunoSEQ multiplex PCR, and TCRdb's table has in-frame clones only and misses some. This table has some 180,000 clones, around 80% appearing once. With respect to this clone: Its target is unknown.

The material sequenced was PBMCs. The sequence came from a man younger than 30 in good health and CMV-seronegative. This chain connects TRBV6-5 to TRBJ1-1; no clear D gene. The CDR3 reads CASSYEGGAEAFF. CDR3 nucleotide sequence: TGTGCCAGCAGTTACGAGGGTGGGGCTGAAGCTTTCTTT.